This entry concerns a single T cell receptor beta chain. Antigen unknown. MiXCR, applied by TCRdb to the PCR reads, yields one record per CDR3 protein. The sample lists hundreds of thousands of distinct CDR3 sequences; 25% were seen once. The sample belongs to a study of molecular identifiers for immune sequencing clone quantification. Points from the study as a whole: The study found clones above 20 RNA copies held over 98% of effector molecules and under 1% in naive cells.

Germline CDR1 is SGHDT and CDR2 is YYEEEE. With V trimmed by 4 bases and J by 2 bases, 5 bases remained unmatched. The CDR3 extends over 14 amino acids. Sequencing was carried out using naive CD8+ T cells from blood, with Jurkat cell RNA spiked in. As for subset: FACS-sorted CD8+CD4-CCR7+CD45RA+ naive T cells. This sequence was found in a human donor in good health. Some libraries in this study had Jurkat cell RNA spiked in. The chain carries TRBV5-6 and TRBJ2-7, with 8 positions matching TRBD2. In DNA form, the CDR3 reads TGTGCCAGCAGCCCTAGCGGGTTACCCTACGAGCAGTACTTC. Its protein product is CASSPSGLPYEQYF.